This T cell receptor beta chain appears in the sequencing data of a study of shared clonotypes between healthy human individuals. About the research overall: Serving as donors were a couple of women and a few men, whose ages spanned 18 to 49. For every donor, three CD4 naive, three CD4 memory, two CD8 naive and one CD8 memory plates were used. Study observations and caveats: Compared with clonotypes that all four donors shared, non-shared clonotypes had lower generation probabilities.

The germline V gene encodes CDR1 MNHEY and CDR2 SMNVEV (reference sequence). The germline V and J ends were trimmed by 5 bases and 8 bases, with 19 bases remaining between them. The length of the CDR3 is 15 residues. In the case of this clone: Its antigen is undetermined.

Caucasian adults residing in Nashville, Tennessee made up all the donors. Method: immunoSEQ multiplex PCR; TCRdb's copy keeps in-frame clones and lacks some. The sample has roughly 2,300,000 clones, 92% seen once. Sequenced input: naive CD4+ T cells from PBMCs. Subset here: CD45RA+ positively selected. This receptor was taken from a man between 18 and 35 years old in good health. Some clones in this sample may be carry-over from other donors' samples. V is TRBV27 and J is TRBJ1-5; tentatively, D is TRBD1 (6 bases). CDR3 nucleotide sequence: TGTGCCAGCAGTGTATTAGGGGGAGGGGCGAAGCCCCAGCATTTT. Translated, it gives CASSVLGGGAKPQHF.